This T cell receptor beta chain was sequenced during a study of T cells in Graves' hyperthyroidism and ophthalmopathy. Amplified TCR beta CDR3 regions came from RNA transcripts. When the TCR CDR3 underwent first-round RT-PCR, the HTBI primer set was used. TCRdb reanalysed the multiplex PCR reads using MiXCR and keeps one entry per CDR3 protein. The repertoire holds fewer than 850,000 distinct CDR3 sequences, around 16% seen once, with about 14% in the top ten. Germline trimming cut 3 bases from V and 9 bases from J; bases unmatched to any gene: 8. Germline V gene lookup returns CDR1 DFQATT and CDR2 SNEGSKA (reference sequence). The CDR3 covers 14 residues.

V and J are TRBV20-1 and TRBJ2-1, with 10 bases fitting TRBD2. Sequenced input: blood. The source is a man in his fifties with Graves' hyperthyroidism. Here the CDR3 reads CSARLAGVWSEQFF. In nucleotides, the CDR3 is TGCAGTGCTAGGCTAGCGGGAGTATGGAGTGAGCAGTTCTTC.